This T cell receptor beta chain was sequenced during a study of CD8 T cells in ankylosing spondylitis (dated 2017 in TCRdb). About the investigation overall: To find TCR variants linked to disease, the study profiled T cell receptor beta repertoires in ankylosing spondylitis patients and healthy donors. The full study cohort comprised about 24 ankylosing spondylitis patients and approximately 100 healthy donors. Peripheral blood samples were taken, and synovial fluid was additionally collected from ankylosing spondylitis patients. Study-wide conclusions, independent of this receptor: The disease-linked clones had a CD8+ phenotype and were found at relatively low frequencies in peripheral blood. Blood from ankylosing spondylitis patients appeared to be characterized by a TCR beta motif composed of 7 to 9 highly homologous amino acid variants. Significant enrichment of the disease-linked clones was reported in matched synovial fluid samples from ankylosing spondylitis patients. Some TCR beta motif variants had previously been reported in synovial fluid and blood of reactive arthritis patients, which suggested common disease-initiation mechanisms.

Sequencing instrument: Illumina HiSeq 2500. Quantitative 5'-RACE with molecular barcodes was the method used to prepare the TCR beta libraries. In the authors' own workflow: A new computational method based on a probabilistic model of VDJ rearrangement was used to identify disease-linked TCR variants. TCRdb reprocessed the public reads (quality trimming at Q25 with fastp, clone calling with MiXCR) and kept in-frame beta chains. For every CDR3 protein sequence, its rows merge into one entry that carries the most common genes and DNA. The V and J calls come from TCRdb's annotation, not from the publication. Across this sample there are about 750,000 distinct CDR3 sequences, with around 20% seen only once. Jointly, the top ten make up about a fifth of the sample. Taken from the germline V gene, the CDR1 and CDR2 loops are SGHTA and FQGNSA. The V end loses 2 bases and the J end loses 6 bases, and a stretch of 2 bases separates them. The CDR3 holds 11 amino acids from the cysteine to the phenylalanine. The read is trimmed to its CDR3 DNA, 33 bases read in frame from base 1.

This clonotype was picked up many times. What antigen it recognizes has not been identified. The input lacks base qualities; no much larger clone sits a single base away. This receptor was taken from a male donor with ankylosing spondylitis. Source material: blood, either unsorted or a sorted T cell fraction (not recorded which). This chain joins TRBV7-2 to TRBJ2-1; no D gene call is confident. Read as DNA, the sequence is TGTGCCAGCAGCTTAATCAATGAGCAGTTCTTC. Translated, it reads CASSLINEQFF.